This TCR beta chain was documented in a study of T cell responses to AZD1222 COVID-19 vaccine. Study outcomes and limitations: The donors showed a predominance of white British ancestry and of females, with possible underestimation of clonal diversity. Along spike, vaccine-associated CD4 TCRs were found throughout, with dominance at 160-218 and 743-854.

With respect to this clone: Its antigen is not identified.

Germline V CDR1 and CDR2: SGHTA, FQGNSA. With 8 bases removed from V and 3 bases from J, the gap between germline ends came to 17 bases. CDR3 length equals 15 residues. Method: immunoSEQ multiplex PCR; TCRdb's copy keeps in-frame clones and lacks some. The table lists 80,000 or so clones, roughly 90% of them singletons, with over 4.5% in the top ten. The material was peripheral blood, obtained on day 0 of AZD1222 vaccination. V and J are TRBV7-2 and TRBJ1-5; D gene ambiguous. This receptor was identified in an adult in good health. The CDR3 DNA is TGTGCCAGCGCCTCGAGTCAGGCCTTCAATCAGCCCCAGCATTTT. This codes for CASASSQAFNQPQHF. The whole variable domain, filled in from reference TRBV7-2 and TRBJ1-5, reads GAGVSQSPSNKVTEKGKDVELRCDPISGHTALYWYRQSLGQGLEFLIYFQGNSAPDKSGLPSDRFSAERTGGSVSTLTIQRTQQEDSAVYLCASASSQAFNQPQHFGDGTRLSIL.